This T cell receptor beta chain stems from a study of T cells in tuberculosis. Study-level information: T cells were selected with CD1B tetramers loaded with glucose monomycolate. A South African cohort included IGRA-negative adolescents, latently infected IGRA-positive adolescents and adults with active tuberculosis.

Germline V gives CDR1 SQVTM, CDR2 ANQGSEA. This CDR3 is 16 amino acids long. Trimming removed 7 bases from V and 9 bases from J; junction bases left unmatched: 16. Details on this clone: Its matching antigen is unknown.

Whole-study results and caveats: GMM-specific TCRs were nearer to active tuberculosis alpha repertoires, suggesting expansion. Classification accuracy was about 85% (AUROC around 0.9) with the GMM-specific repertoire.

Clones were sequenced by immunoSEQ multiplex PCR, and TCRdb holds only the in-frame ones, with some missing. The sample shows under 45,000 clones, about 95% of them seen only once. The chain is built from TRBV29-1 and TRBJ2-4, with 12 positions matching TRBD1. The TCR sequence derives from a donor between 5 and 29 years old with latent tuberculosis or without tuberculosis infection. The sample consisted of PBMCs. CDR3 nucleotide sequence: TGCAGCGCGATACCGGGACAGGGGGCGACCCCGGGCATTCAGTACTTC. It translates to CSAIPGQGATPGIQYF.